This TCR beta chain was found in a study of blood T cell repertoires in COVID-19. Authors' processing steps: The authors estimated nucleated cell counts from reference gene primer amplification. Some clones are missing from TCRdb's copy, which holds only in-frame ones; the method was immunoSEQ multiplex PCR. That table gives V, J and clone size, and the DNA gave D and trimming. Here the sample spans around 260,000 clones, about 89% being singletons. The V segment lost 3 bases and the J segment 0 bases; nucleotides outside the gene matches: 9. Germline values: CDR1 SNHLY, CDR2 FYNNEI. This CDR3 has 17 residues.

The source is a young man with acute or convalescent COVID-19. Sequencing input: peripheral blood. The chain carries TRBV2 and TRBJ1-1; 8 nucleotides match TRBD1. The CDR3 sequence is CASSDRGLSLVNTEAFF. The CDR3 bases are TGTGCCAGCAGTGACAGGGGGCTGTCGTTGGTGAACACTGAAGCTTTCTTT. Combining the CDR3 with reference TRBV2 and TRBJ1-1 gives the whole variable domain EPEVTQTPSHQVTQMGQEVILRCVPISNHLYFYWYRQILGQKVEFLVSFYNNEISEKSEIFDDQFSVERPDGSNFTLKIRSTKLEDSAMYFCASSDRGLSLVNTEAFFGQGTRLTVV.